These 2 T cell receptor beta chains were sequenced from one sample in a study of T cell repertoires in cytomegalovirus infection. The antigens for these receptors are not known. TCRdb independently ran MiXCR on the reads; one entry per CDR3 protein. The sample contains 450,000 to 600,000 distinct CDR3 sequences, roughly 42% of which appear only once. This specimen consisted of cultured PBMCs, obtained from culture after CMV antigen stimulation. These receptors were obtained from a human donor in good health (CMV status not recorded). Some clones in this sample may be carry-over from other donors' samples.

V usage is TRBV20-1 and J usage is TRBJ2-1, with D possibly TRBD1 on 6 matching bases. Germline V CDR1 and CDR2: DFQATT, SNEGSKA (reference sequence). CDR3 length: 15 residues. V shed 3 bases and J shed 5 bases, with 17 bases lying between them. The CDR3 reads CSARRPQGWNNEQFF. CDR3 bases: TGCAGTGCTAGGAGACCACAGGGATGGAACAATGAGCAGTTCTTC.

The chain combines TRBV7-2 with TRBJ2-7; weak D call: TRBD2 (6 bases). This CDR3 has 16 amino acids. CDR1 is SGHTA and CDR2 is FQGNSA in the germline V gene. V gave up 5 bases and J gave up 0 bases, with 17 bases separating them. The CDR3 DNA follows: TGTGCCAGCAGCGCAGCCCAGACTAGAGCCTCCTACGAGCAGTACTTC. Protein product: CASSAAQTRASYEQYF.